The source of this T cell receptor beta chain is a study of OX40 agonist ivuxolimab in advanced cancers. Study-level background: Partial responses were achieved by three patients, of whom one had hepatocellular carcinoma and two had cutaneous melanoma. Study outcomes and limitations: By week 6 at 0.1 to 3.0 mg/kg, blood CD4+ and CD8+ T cells had expanded clonally. Among the lowest peripheral clonal expansion occurred in 0.1-3.0 mg/kg partial responders.

The V gene's germline CDR1 is SEHNR and CDR2 FQNEAQ (reference sequence). Trimming left V 0 bases short and J 1 base short, with 5 bases between. The CDR3 has 14 residues. Some clones are missing from TCRdb's copy, which holds only in-frame ones; the method was immunoSEQ multiplex PCR. The sample holds almost 80,000 clones; roughly 91% are singletons and the top ten take about 0.25%. Blood specimens came from baseline, cycle 4 day 1, and cycle 7 day 1. Points on this clone: Antigen unknown.

The receptor comes from an adult with an advanced solid tumor such as melanoma, head and neck, liver or kidney cancer. V is TRBV7-9 and J is TRBJ2-3; no clear D gene. This specimen consisted of CD4+ or CD8+ T cells sorted from blood, obtained in a trial of the OX40 agonist ivuxolimab. In DNA, the CDR3 is TGTGCCAGCAGCTTAGCACAGCGCACAGATACGCAGTATTTT. The encoded protein is CASSLAQRTDTQYF.